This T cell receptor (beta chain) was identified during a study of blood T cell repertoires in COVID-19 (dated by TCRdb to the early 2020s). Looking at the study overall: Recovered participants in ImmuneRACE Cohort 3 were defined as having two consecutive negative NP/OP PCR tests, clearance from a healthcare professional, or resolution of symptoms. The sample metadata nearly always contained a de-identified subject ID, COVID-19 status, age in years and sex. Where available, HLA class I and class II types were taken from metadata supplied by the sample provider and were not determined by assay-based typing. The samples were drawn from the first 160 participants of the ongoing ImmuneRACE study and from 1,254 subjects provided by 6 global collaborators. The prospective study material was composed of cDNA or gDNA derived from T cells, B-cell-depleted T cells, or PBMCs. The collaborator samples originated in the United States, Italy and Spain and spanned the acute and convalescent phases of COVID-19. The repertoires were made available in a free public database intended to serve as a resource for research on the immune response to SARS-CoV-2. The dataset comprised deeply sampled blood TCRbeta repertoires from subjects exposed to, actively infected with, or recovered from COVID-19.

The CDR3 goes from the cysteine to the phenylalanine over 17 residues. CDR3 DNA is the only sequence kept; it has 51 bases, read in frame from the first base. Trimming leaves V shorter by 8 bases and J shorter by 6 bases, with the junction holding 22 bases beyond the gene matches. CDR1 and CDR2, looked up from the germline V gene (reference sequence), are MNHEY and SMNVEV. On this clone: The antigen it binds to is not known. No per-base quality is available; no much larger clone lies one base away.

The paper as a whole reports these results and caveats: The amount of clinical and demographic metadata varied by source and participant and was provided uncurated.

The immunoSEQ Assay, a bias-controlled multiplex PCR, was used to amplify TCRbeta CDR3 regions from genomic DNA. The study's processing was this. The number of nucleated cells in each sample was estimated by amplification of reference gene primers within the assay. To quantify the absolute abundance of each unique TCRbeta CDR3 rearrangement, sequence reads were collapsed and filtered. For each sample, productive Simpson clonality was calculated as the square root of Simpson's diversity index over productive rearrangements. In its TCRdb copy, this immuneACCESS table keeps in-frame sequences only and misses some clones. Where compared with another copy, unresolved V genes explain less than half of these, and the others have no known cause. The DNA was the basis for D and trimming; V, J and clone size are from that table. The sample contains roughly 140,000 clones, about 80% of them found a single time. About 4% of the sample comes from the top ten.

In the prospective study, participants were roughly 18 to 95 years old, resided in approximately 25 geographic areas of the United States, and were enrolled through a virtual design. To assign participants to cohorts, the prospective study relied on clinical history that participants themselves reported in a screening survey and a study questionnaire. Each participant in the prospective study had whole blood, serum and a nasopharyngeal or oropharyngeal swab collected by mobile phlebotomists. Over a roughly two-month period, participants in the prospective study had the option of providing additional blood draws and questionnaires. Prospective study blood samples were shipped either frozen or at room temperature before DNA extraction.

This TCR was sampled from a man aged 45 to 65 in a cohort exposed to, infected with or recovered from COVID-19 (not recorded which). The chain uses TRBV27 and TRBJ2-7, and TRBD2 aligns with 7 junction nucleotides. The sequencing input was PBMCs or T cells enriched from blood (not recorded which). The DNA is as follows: TGTGCCAGCCAGCGGGGCTACCGAGTGGGAGGAGGGAGCGAGCAGTACTTC. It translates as CASQRGYRVGGGSEQYF.